These T cell receptor beta chains were read from a single sample in a study of T-cell reconstitution after alpha-beta-depleted transplantation in children. MiXCR, applied by TCRdb to the PCR reads, yields one record per CDR3 protein. Found here are 750,000 to 950,000 distinct CDR3 sequences, about 16% of them singletons; the top ten hold roughly 4.8%. The input for sequencing was PBMCs, mostly from graft donor cells, taken 360 days after TCRalphabeta/CD19-depleted stem cell transplant. These receptors came from a male patient aged 10 to 17 who had a stem cell transplant for acute lymphoblastic leukemia, so the T cells may come from the graft donor. Each CDR3 is given with its conserved first and last residue. Each record gives: clone size, D gene, V gene, J gene, CDR3 DNA, CDR3 protein. A D gene is named only where the DNA matches it firmly. Size is omitted from some rows. Given values are once, few, many or a class for expanded clones.

NA	NA	TRBV4-1	TRBJ2-3	TGCGCCAGCAGCCCCCGGGACTCCTACACAGATACGCAGTATTTT	CASSPRDSYTDTQYF
few	NA	TRBV27	TRBJ2-1	TGTGCCAGCAGTAGCACTAGCACAAACAATGAGCAGTTCTTC	CASSSTSTNNEQFF
few	NA	TRBV20-1	TRBJ2-1	TGCAGTGCTAACCCCTCAACCCACAACACTGAGCAGTTCTTC	CSANPSTHNTEQFF
many	NA	TRBV25-1	TRBJ2-1	TGTGCCAGCACACCCCCGAGCTCCTACAATGAGCAGTTCTTC	CASTPPSSYNEQFF
NA	NA	TRBV7-8	TRBJ2-1	TGTGCCAGCAGCTTGAGGGGGTTTGAGCAGTTCTTC	CASSLRGFEQFF
NA	NA	TRBV6-1	TRBJ1-1	TGTGCCAGCAGTGAAATGAACAGAGACCCGAACACTGAAGCTTTCTTT	CASSEMNRDPNTEAFF
NA	NA	TRBV7-7	TRBJ2-1	TGTGCCAGCAGCCCGTCCGGTCTAACCCATGAGCAGTTCTTC	CASSPSGLTHEQFF
NA	TRBD1	TRBV29-1	TRBJ1-1	TGCAGCCCACAGGGGCTCTTCGAGGACACTGAAGCTTTCTTT	CSPQGLFEDTEAFF
NA	NA	TRBV29-1	TRBJ1-2	TGCAGCGTTGACACCTGGCTGGATCCCTATGGCTACACCTTC	CSVDTWLDPYGYTF
many	NA	TRBV4-1	TRBJ2-1	TGCGCCAGCAGCCAACTTGGAGGGGGCTGGAATGACAATGAGCAGTTCTTC	CASSQLGGGWNDNEQFF
many	NA	TRBV9	TRBJ1-1	TGTGCCAGCAGCGCTTTTGACGGGAACACTGAAGCTTTCTTT	CASSAFDGNTEAFF
few	NA	TRBV29-1	TRBJ2-2	TGCAGCGCGCCGGCGTCGGGGTCTCCGACCGGGGAGCTGTTTTTT	CSAPASGSPTGELFF
NA	TRBD1	TRBV5-1	TRBJ2-7	TGCGCCAGCAGCGCCTTGGACAGGTCCTCCTACGAGCAGTACTTC	CASSALDRSSYEQYF
many	TRBD1	TRBV12-3/TRBV12-4	TRBJ2-7	TGTGCCAGCAGTGCCCGCGACAGGGCCTACGAGCAGTACTTC	CASSARDRAYEQYF
few	TRBD2	TRBV7-6	TRBJ2-3	TGTGCCAGCAGCCGACTAGCGTTAGATACGCAGTATTTT	CASSRLALDTQYF
NA	NA	TRBV28	TRBJ2-7	TGTGCCAGCAGTCTTAACCTACGGGACATGAGCTCCTACGAGCAGTACTTC	CASSLNLRDMSSYEQYF
many	TRBD1	TRBV2	TRBJ2-1	TGTGCCAGCAGGGACGTAGGGGACAGGGAAAATGAGCAGTTCTTC	CASRDVGDRENEQFF
many	NA	TRBV5-1	TRBJ2-7	TGTGCCAGCAGCTTGGTAGGACAGACCTACGAGCAGTACTTC	CASSLVGQTYEQYF
few	TRBD2	TRBV5-1	TRBJ2-7	TGCGCCAGCAGCCGCGGGACTAACCCACTACGGGAGCAGTACTTC	CASSRGTNPLREQYF
NA	NA	TRBV28	TRBJ2-7	TGTGCCAGCAGTTTAATCTTGGCGCCCACCTACGAGCAGTACTTC	CASSLILAPTYEQYF
NA	TRBD2	TRBV11-3	TRBJ2-5	TGTGCCAGCAGCTCCTGGACTAGCGGGAGGGCCGCGGAGACCCAGTACTTC	CASSSWTSGRAAETQYF
few	TRBD2	TRBV7-6	TRBJ2-2	TGTGCCAGCACCTTCCGATTAGCGGGAGTGAACGCCGGGGAGCTGTTTTTT	CASTFRLAGVNAGELFF
few	TRBD1	TRBV27	TRBJ1-1	TGTGCCAGCAGTCCGTTTGGACAGGGACAAGCTTTCTTT	CASSPFGQGQAFF
NA	NA	TRBV7-2	TRBJ1-1	TGTGCCAGCAGCCTGCAGGGGCAGGAGGTTACTGAAGCTTTCTTT	CASSLQGQEVTEAFF
NA	NA	TRBV5-1	TRBJ2-1	TGCGCCAGCAGCAAGACAGAATACAATGAGCAGTTCTTC	CASSKTEYNEQFF
few	TRBD1	TRBV12-3/TRBV12-4	TRBJ1-1	TGTGCCAGCAGGAAACAGGGGGCGATTCCTCACACTGAAGCTTTCTTT	CASRKQGAIPHTEAFF
few	NA	TRBV12-3/TRBV12-4	TRBJ2-1	TGTGCCAGCAAGTTTCAGCGGACGGACAATGAGCAGTTCTTC	CASKFQRTDNEQFF
NA	NA	TRBV4-2	TRBJ2-7	TGTGCCAGCAGCCAAGCCGGGGTCTCCTACGAGCAGTACTTC	CASSQAGVSYEQYF
many	NA	TRBV5-1	TRBJ2-5	TGCGCCAGCAGCTTAACAGGGCTGTTAGAAGAGACCCAGTACTTC	CASSLTGLLEETQYF
once	NA	TRBV19	TRBJ2-1	TGTGCCAGTAGCCCATACAGGGAGGGCTATGAGCAGTTCTTC	CASSPYREGYEQFF
few	NA	TRBV20-1	TRBJ2-7	TGCAGTGCTCCCGGGACGAGGAGCTCCTACGAGCAGTACTTC	CSAPGTRSSYEQYF
NA	NA	TRBV24-1	TRBJ2-1	TGTGCCACCAGTGATTTTCACAATGAGCAGTTCTTC	CATSDFHNEQFF
NA	TRBD1	TRBV5-1	TRBJ2-7	TGCGCCAGCAGCTTGGGCCGGGACAGCCCCTACGAGCAGTACTTC	CASSLGRDSPYEQYF
NA	NA	TRBV27	TRBJ2-7	TGTGCCAGCAGTTTTCAGAGATTCTACGAGCAGTACTTC	CASSFQRFYEQYF
many	TRBD2	TRBV20-1	TRBJ2-1	TGCAGTCCGTCTAGCGGGAGGTACAATGAGCAGTTCTTC	CSPSSGRYNEQFF
NA	NA	TRBV19	TRBJ1-5	TGTGCCAGTAGTCGGGCCGGACAGTTAGAATATCAGCCCCAGCATTTT	CASSRAGQLEYQPQHF
NA	TRBD1	TRBV7-9	TRBJ2-7	TGTGCCAGCAGCTTAGTGGGACAGTCCCCCTACGAGCAGTACTTC	CASSLVGQSPYEQYF
NA	TRBD1	TRBV25-1	TRBJ2-1	TGTGCCAGCAGTGACCAGGGACAGGCCAATGAGCAGTTCTTC	CASSDQGQANEQFF
NA	TRBD1	TRBV3-1	TRBJ1-2	TGTGCCAGCAGCCCAGGGACAGGGGACTATGGCTACACCTTC	CASSPGTGDYGYTF
few	TRBD1	TRBV29-1	TRBJ2-1	TGCAGCGTAAGGGACAGGGCCTTCAACAATGAGCAGTTCTTC	CSVRDRAFNNEQFF
NA	NA	TRBV12-2	TRBJ2-3	TGTGCAAGTCGCCACGAGACCGAACTTGGGGGACTGGACGCCCGGGGAGATACGCAGTATTTT	CASRHETELGGLDARGDTQYF
NA	TRBD1	TRBV7-9	TRBJ1-3	TGTGCCAGCAGCTCCAGGACAGGTTTCACTGGAAACACCATATATTTT	CASSSRTGFTGNTIYF
NA	NA	TRBV12-3/TRBV12-4	TRBJ2-2	TGTGCCGGACATACAGGTCCCGGGGAGCTGTTTTTT	CAGHTGPGELFF
NA	NA	TRBV29-1	TRBJ2-7	TGCAGCGTTGTTGGGAACGCCTACGAGCAGTACTTC	CSVVGNAYEQYF
NA	TRBD2	TRBV7-2	TRBJ2-1	TGTGCCAGCAGCTTTACCGGGACTAGCGGTCACAATGAGCAGTTCTTC	CASSFTGTSGHNEQFF
NA	NA	TRBV29-1	TRBJ1-2	TGCAGCGTTGTGGGGCTGAACTATGGCTACACCTTC	CSVVGLNYGYTF
NA	NA	TRBV5-1	TRBJ2-1	TGCGCCAGCAGCGGAACATGGAATGAGCAGTTCTTC	CASSGTWNEQFF
NA	TRBD2	TRBV29-1	TRBJ2-5	TGCAGCGAGAAGGGGACTAGCGGCCAAGAGACCCAGTACTTC	CSEKGTSGQETQYF
NA	NA	TRBV27	TRBJ2-2	TGTGCCAGCAGTTTGTGGGTAGGGGACATTAACACCGGGGAGCTGTTTTTT	CASSLWVGDINTGELFF
few	NA	TRBV16	TRBJ2-7	TGTGCCAGCAGCCGAGTTAGCGGAGGCTCCTACGAGCAGTACTTC	CASSRVSGGSYEQYF
NA	NA	TRBV6-1	TRBJ1-2	TGTGCCAGCAGGCGGCAGGGAGCTAACCAGGATGGCTACACCTTC	CASRRQGANQDGYTF
few	TRBD2	TRBV29-1	TRBJ2-1	TGCAGCCCAGCGGGAGGGCCTGGAGAGCAGTTCTTC	CSPAGGPGEQFF
few	NA	TRBV5-1	TRBJ2-4	TGCGCCAGCAGCGCAACAAACCTAAACATTCAGTACTTC	CASSATNLNIQYF